Listed below are T cell receptor beta chains from one sample, sequenced in a study of cytomegalovirus exposure and HLA in healthy donors. The table came from immunoSEQ multiplex PCR; TCRdb's copy has only in-frame clones and leaves some out. Of under 200,000 clones in the sample, 95% to 96% were seen once. Specimen: PBMCs. These receptors came from a woman aged 18 to 35 in good health and CMV-seronegative. The CDR3 runs from the conserved cysteine through the conserved F or W. Each record gives: CDR3 DNA, CDR3 protein, V gene, D gene, J gene, clone size. D genes are given only for firm matches. Size tells how often a clone was seen (once, few, many) or the class of an expanded clone, and some rows leave it out.

DNA: TGTGCCAGCAGCGGGATGGCGGGGGGCCGTCCCTACGAGCAGTACTTC
CDR3: CASSGMAGGRPYEQYF
V: TRBV7-9
D: TRBD2
J: TRBJ2-7
size: NA

DNA: TGCGCCAGCAGCGAACTCTCCCGGGGTTCACCCCTCCACTTT
CDR3: CASSELSRGSPLHF
V: TRBV5-1
D: NA
J: TRBJ1-6
size: NA

DNA: TGTGCCAGCAGCACAGGGGACCAGCCCCAGCATTTT
CDR3: CASSTGDQPQHF
V: TRBV5-6
D: TRBD1
J: TRBJ1-5
size: NA

DNA: TGTGCCAGCAGTGAACAAATCAGGGGGCGCGGTTCCTATAATTCACCCCTCCACTTT
CDR3: CASSEQIRGRGSYNSPLHF
V: TRBV6-1
D: TRBD1
J: TRBJ1-6
size: NA

DNA: TGTGCTAGTGGTTGGGGGACAGGGGAGAATGAGCAGTTCTTC
CDR3: CASGWGTGENEQFF
V: TRBV12-5
D: TRBD1
J: TRBJ2-1
size: NA

DNA: TGTGCCAGCAGCTTATTGGTGGGACCGGGAGTCTCATACGAGCAGTACTTC
CDR3: CASSLLVGPGVSYEQYF
V: TRBV11-2
D: NA
J: TRBJ2-7
size: NA

DNA: TGTGCCAGCAGCCCCGGGACAGGGGGGAACACCGGGGAGCTGTTTTTT
CDR3: CASSPGTGGNTGELFF
V: TRBV11-2
D: TRBD1
J: TRBJ2-2
size: NA

DNA: TGTGCCAGCAGCCAAGTCCTTAGACCGGGACTAGTGGTAGATACGCAGTATTTT
CDR3: CASSQVLRPGLVVDTQYF
V: TRBV14
D: TRBD2
J: TRBJ2-3
size: NA

DNA: TGTGCCACCAGCCTAGCGGGAGACGTCTTCAGCACAGATACGCAGTATTTT
CDR3: CATSLAGDVFSTDTQYF
V: TRBV15
D: TRBD2
J: TRBJ2-3
size: NA

DNA: TGCGCCAGCAGCTTAAACGACAGGGTTTTGCAGTACTTC
CDR3: CASSLNDRVLQYF
V: TRBV5-1
D: TRBD1
J: TRBJ2-7
size: NA

DNA: TGTGCCAGCAGCTTAACTCAAAACTCCTACAATGAGCAGTTCTTC
CDR3: CASSLTQNSYNEQFF
V: TRBV7-2
D: NA
J: TRBJ2-1
size: NA

DNA: TGTGCCAGCGGCTTGAGACAGGGTCCCCCCCAAGGCTACACCTTC
CDR3: CASGLRQGPPQGYTF
V: TRBV13
D: TRBD1
J: TRBJ1-2
size: once

DNA: TGTGCCAGCAGTGACCTACGACATCGGGGGGTTAGCGGCTACACCTTC
CDR3: CASSDLRHRGVSGYTF
V: TRBV25-1
D: NA
J: TRBJ1-2
size: NA

DNA: TGTGCCACCCCTCCTATACCGGGACAGGGGGCAAGGAATGGCTACACCTTC
CDR3: CATPPIPGQGARNGYTF
V: TRBV7-9
D: TRBD1
J: TRBJ1-2
size: NA

DNA: TGTGCCAGCAGCTTCCGCGCAGGCGCAACTAATGAAAAACTGTTTTTT
CDR3: CASSFRAGATNEKLFF
V: TRBV13
D: NA
J: TRBJ1-4
size: NA

DNA: TGTGCCAGTAGTATAGGTGTCCCCGGGATCACCTCGGGAGTAGCCAAAAACATTCAGTACTTC
CDR3: CASSIGVPGITSGVAKNIQYF
V: TRBV19
D: NA
J: TRBJ2-4
size: once

DNA: TGTGCCAGCATCGTAGTTGGCACAGATACGCAGTATTTT
CDR3: CASIVVGTDTQYF
V: TRBV2
D: NA
J: TRBJ2-3
size: once

DNA: TGTGCTAGTGGTTTGTTCTCTTTAAACCAGGGGCTAAGCAATCAGCCCCAGCATTTT
CDR3: CASGLFSLNQGLSNQPQHF
V: TRBV12-5
D: NA
J: TRBJ1-5
size: NA

DNA: TGTGCCAGCTCACCACGCAGGGCTGATTCCTCTGGGGCCAACGTCCTGACTTTC
CDR3: CASSPRRADSSGANVLTF
V: TRBV18
D: NA
J: TRBJ2-6
size: once

DNA: TGCAGCGTCAAGGGGGACAGGAGTAAAACCCTCTACAATGAGCAGTTCTTC
CDR3: CSVKGDRSKTLYNEQFF
V: TRBV29-1
D: TRBD1
J: TRBJ2-1
size: NA

DNA: TGTGCCAGCAGTGCGGACAGGGGGCTGTTATCTACGCAGTATTTT
CDR3: CASSADRGLLSTQYF
V: TRBV2
D: TRBD1
J: TRBJ2-3
size: NA

DNA: TGTGCCAGTAGTATAGGCCAGGGGGCGGAAGCTTTCTTT
CDR3: CASSIGQGAEAFF
V: TRBV19
D: TRBD1
J: TRBJ1-1
size: NA

DNA: TGTGCCAGCAGCTACCAAGAAGCGGGGGGGCCGACAGATACGCAGTATTTT
CDR3: CASSYQEAGGPTDTQYF
V: TRBV7-9
D: TRBD2
J: TRBJ2-3
size: NA

DNA: TGTGCCAGCAGCCAAACTAGCGGGGGGTTTTATGAGCAGTTCTTC
CDR3: CASSQTSGGFYEQFF
V: TRBV5-4
D: TRBD2
J: TRBJ2-1
size: NA

DNA: TGTGCCAGCAGCTTATCTGGTGTAGCAGGGGGCGGCTACACCTTC
CDR3: CASSLSGVAGGGYTF
V: TRBV7-8
D: TRBD1
J: TRBJ1-2
size: NA

DNA: TGTGCCAGCAGCGTACAGGGGAATGAGCAGTTCTTC
CDR3: CASSVQGNEQFF
V: TRBV9
D: NA
J: TRBJ2-1
size: NA

DNA: TGTGCCAGCAGCTTAACAGGGGGCGCCAACTATGGCTACACCTTC
CDR3: CASSLTGGANYGYTF
V: TRBV7-2
D: TRBD1
J: TRBJ1-2
size: once

DNA: TGCAGCGTGAATGGGCCCACCGGGGAGCTGTTTTTT
CDR3: CSVNGPTGELFF
V: TRBV29-1
D: NA
J: TRBJ2-2
size: NA